The T cell receptor (beta chain) under discussion was sequenced for a study of CD8+CD57+ T cells in acquired aplastic anemia. Study-wide context: Sorted CD4+ and CD8+ cells gave a mean 3.2 ug DNA, range 0.2 to 27.4 ug. Study-wide results and caveats: Patient and control CD8+ Simpson's diversity was not significantly different. In common between the patients and the controls were approximately 30 CD8+ CDR3 sequences.

Genomic DNA acted as the template from which TCR beta VDJ combination and CDR3 sequence profiling were carried out. TCRdb re-called the reads with MiXCR, one entry per CDR3 protein. The data show around 180,000 distinct CDR3 sequences, about half seen once. In patients chosen for sequencing, flow cytometry had shown CD8+CD57+ cell expansion. Patients were therapy-naive when their blood was sampled. Trimming at V came to 3 bases and at J to 3 bases, leaving 8 bases not matched to a gene. The CDR3 length is 17 residues. The germline gives CDR1 MNHEY, CDR2 SMNVEV (reference sequence). This clonotype was picked up a small number of times. Its specificity is unknown.

The TCR originated in a human donor with aplastic anemia. The chain carries TRBV27 and TRBJ2-2; 9 nucleotides agree with TRBD1. The specimen sequenced was sorted CD4+, CD8+, or CD8+CD57+ T cells (not recorded which) from PBMCs. CDR3 sequence reads: CASSFDRGGPHTGELFF. CDR3 DNA sequence: TGTGCCAGCAGTTTTGACAGGGGGGGACCACACACCGGGGAGCTGTTTTTT.